Shown below are 23 T cell receptor beta chains from a single sample sequenced in a study of beta chain features in type 1 diabetes. Findings of the study overall: Among all four CD4+ subsets, Type 1 diabetes patients had TCRB CDR3s that were moderately but significantly shorter.

No antigens are known for them. Expressed TCRB transcripts were sequenced because the entire RNA isolate underwent reverse transcription. The repertoire was sequenced with immunoSEQ multiplex PCR; TCRdb's copy has only in-frame clones and lacks some. The sample holds 600,000 or so clones; about an eighth are singletons and the top ten take roughly 0.12%. The sample comprised naive CD4+ T cells from blood. These receptors were obtained from a man under 40 with type 1 diabetes.

This clone was seen a handful of times. V and J are TRBV2 and TRBJ2-1; 7 positions match TRBD2. V shed 5 bases and J 2 bases; nucleotides not matched to a gene: 6. Germline V CDR1 and CDR2: SNHLY, FYNNEI. CDR3 length: 15 amino acids. The CDR3 region has the DNA TGTGCCAGCAGTTCGAGCGGGGCCCCCTACAATGAGCAGTTCTTC. Encoded protein: CASSSSGAPYNEQFF.

The table lists this clone with a few counts. This sequence joins TRBV6-6 and TRBJ1-2; 9 bases agree with TRBD1. The CDR3 consists of 14 residues. Germline V gene data show CDR1 as MNHNY and CDR2 as SVGAGI (reference sequence). The V gene end was trimmed by 5 bases and the J gene end by 2 bases; junction bases not matched to a gene: 3. The CDR3 nucleotides read TGTGCCAGCAGTACGGGACAGGGAAACTATGGCTACACCTTC. Translated: CASSTGQGNYGYTF.

In this sample, this clone turned up many times. This rearrangement joins TRBV13 to TRBJ2-3, with no clear D. The V end was cut by 3 bases, the J end by 5 bases, with 9 bases between. This CDR3 contains 13 residues. Germline-derived CDR1 and CDR2 are PRHDT and FYEKMQ (reference sequence). The CDR3 is CASSFTKGDTQYF. The CDR3 nucleotides read TGTGCCAGCAGCTTTACCAAAGGAGATACGCAGTATTTT.

This clone has a handful of counts. This chain connects TRBV14 to TRBJ2-7; TRBD2 aligns across 10 bases. The CDR3 loop spans 15 amino acids. V trimming: 1 base; J trimming: 7 bases; junction bases outside the gene matches: 7. The germline CDR1 and CDR2 sequences are SGHDN and FVKESK. The CDR3 bases are TGTGCCAGCAGCCAAGGGACTAGCGGCCACTCGGAGCAGTACTTC. Translated: CASSQGTSGHSEQYF.

This clone was counted only a few times. This rearrangement joins TRBV7-2 to TRBJ1-2, with a possible D match to TRBD1 (6 bases). V dropped 9 bases and J dropped 3 bases, with 17 bases sitting between them. Germline CDR1 and CDR2: SGHTA and FQGNSA. This CDR3 is 14 amino acids long. Written as DNA, the CDR3 is TGTGCCAGTGGCAGGTCCGGACAGCACTATGGCTACACCTTC. It is translated as CASGRSGQHYGYTF.

The chain joins TRBV9 to TRBJ2-5; no firm D call. CDR1 is SGDLS, CDR2 YYNGEE, per germline. This CDR3 has 14 amino acids. V was pared by 0 bases and J by 5 bases, with 11 bases between. The CDR3 region has the DNA TGTGCCAGCAGCGTAGTTGGAGAATCGGAGACCCAGTACTTC. It yields the protein CASSVVGESETQYF. The variable domain in full, with the rest retrieved from reference TRBV9 and TRBJ2-5, is DSGVTQTPKHLITATGQRVTLRCSPRSGDLSVYWYQQSLDQGLQFLIQYYNGEERAKGNILERFSAQQFPDLHSELNLSSLELGDSALYFCASSVVGESETQYFGPGTRLLVL.

Only a few counts were recorded for this clone. The chain combines TRBV27 with TRBJ2-7; weak D call: TRBD2 (6 bases). This CDR3 spans 13 amino acids. V was pared by 5 bases and J by 5 bases, with 13 bases between. Germline V CDR1 and CDR2: MNHEY, SMNVEV (reference sequence). CDR3 protein: CASSPLRRDEQYF. Written as DNA, the CDR3 is TGTGCCAGCAGTCCCTTAAGGAGGGACGAGCAGTACTTC.

The chain has TRBV6-5 and TRBJ2-7; D remains unclear. The V end lost 7 bases, the J end lost 3 bases, and 7 bases lay between the germline ends. The CDR3 extends over 11 amino acids. Germline values: CDR1 MNHEY, CDR2 SVGAGI. The CDR3 loop is CASTRGYEQYF. CDR3 DNA sequence: TGTGCCAGCACCCGAGGCTACGAGCAGTACTTC.

This clone was found a few times. The chain links TRBV5-6 to TRBJ2-7; D is perhaps TRBD2 (5 bases). The CDR3 extends over 13 amino acids. CDR1 and CDR2 (germline): SGHDT, YYEEEE. V was clipped by 4 bases and J by 3 bases, with 11 bases between them. CDR3 bases: TGTGCCAGCAGCCGATCCGGGAACTACGAGCAGTACTTC. It translates to CASSRSGNYEQYF. The entire variable domain, with the rest obtained from reference TRBV5-6 and TRBJ2-7, is as follows: DAGVTQSPTHLIKTRGQQVTLRCSPKSGHDTVSWYQQALGQGPQFIFQYYEEEERQRGNFPDRFSGHQFPNYSSELNVNALLLGDSALYLCASSRSGNYEQYFGPGTRLTVT.

This clone was detected only a few times. The rearrangement joins TRBV19 to TRBJ2-5; D is uncertain. Germline CDR1 reads LNHDA; CDR2 reads SQIVND (reference sequence). V was clipped by 5 bases and J by 2 bases, with 12 bases between them. CDR3 length: 14 amino acids. The CDR3 is CASSVQTSQETQYF. Written as DNA, the CDR3 is TGTGCCAGTAGTGTCCAGACAAGTCAAGAGACCCAGTACTTC.

A few counts support this clone. The chain uses TRBV5-1 and TRBJ2-7; 7 bases map to TRBD2. The CDR3 runs 14 residues. The V gene's germline CDR1 is SGHRS and CDR2 YFSETQ. With V trimmed by 2 bases and J by 7 bases, 9 bases remained unmatched. The CDR3 sequence: CASSFGLTGREQYF. As DNA, the CDR3 is TGCGCCAGCAGCTTCGGCCTTACCGGGAGGGAGCAGTACTTC.

This clone came up a few times. The V and J genes are TRBV18 and TRBJ2-7; 9 positions match TRBD2. The CDR3 is 17 amino acids. The germline gives CDR1 KGHSH, CDR2 LQKENI. V trimming: 5 bases; J trimming: 9 bases; junction bases outside the gene matches: 20. The CDR3 coding sequence is TGTGCCAGCTCAAAAATAGCGGGGGAAGGGCTAACGTCGGTGCAGTACTTC. Residues: CASSKIAGEGLTSVQYF.

A few counts support this clone. The chain combines TRBV5-1 with TRBJ2-1, with D perhaps TRBD1 or TRBD2 (5 bases each). Trimming shortened V by 4 bases and J by 1 base, and 12 bases separated the two germline ends. The germline gives CDR1 SGHRS, CDR2 YFSETQ. The CDR3 is made up of 15 amino acids. The CDR3 reads CASSLGPDSYNEQFF. Written as DNA, the CDR3 is TGCGCCAGCAGCCTGGGACCCGATTCCTACAATGAGCAGTTCTTC.

There are a few counts of this clone. The same CDR3 can be traced to other DNA sequences in this sample. J is TRBJ1-2 and V is TRBV5-6, with no clear D. V gave up 3 bases and J gave up 2 bases, with 11 bases separating them. The CDR3 length is 14 residues. Germline V gives CDR1 SGHDT, CDR2 YYEEEE. Written as DNA, the CDR3 is TGTGCCAGCAGCTCAACGGACCGAAACTATGGCTACACCTTC. The encoded protein is CASSSTDRNYGYTF. The full variable domain, rest sourced from reference TRBV5-6 and TRBJ1-2, is DAGVTQSPTHLIKTRGQQVTLRCSPKSGHDTVSWYQQALGQGPQFIFQYYEEEERQRGNFPDRFSGHQFPNYSSELNVNALLLGDSALYLCASSSTDRNYGYTFGSGTRLTVV.

The chain is built from TRBV4-3 and TRBJ2-2, with D maybe TRBD2 (5 bases). The CDR3 runs 15 residues. Deletions cut 0 bases from V and 7 bases from J, with 12 bases between. Germline-derived CDR1 and CDR2 are LGHNA and YSLEER. The CDR3 is CASSQDSAPSGELFF. The DNA of the CDR3 is TGCGCCAGCAGCCAAGATAGCGCCCCTAGCGGGGAGCTGTTTTTT.

This clone showed up just a few times. This CDR3 is CASSERTAKNIQYF. Here the CDR3 DNA reads TGTGCCAGCAGTGAGCGGACAGCCAAAAACATTCAGTACTTC. The chain has TRBV2 and TRBJ2-4; D ambiguous. Germline assignment: CDR1 SNHLY and CDR2 FYNNEI. The CDR3 covers 14 residues. The V and J ends lost 3 bases and 0 bases respectively, with 6 bases between them.

As to this clone: The same CDR3 arises from other DNA sequences in this sample as well. The chain recombines TRBV6-5 with TRBJ1-1, with no clear D. Germline V lookup: CDR1 MNHEY, CDR2 SVGAGI. This CDR3 contains 13 residues. With 0 bases removed from V and 2 bases from J, the gap between germline ends came to 4 bases. Written as DNA, the CDR3 is TGTGCCAGCAGTTACTCGGCAAACACTGAAGCTTTCTTT. Its protein is CASSYSANTEAFF.

The rearrangement joins TRBV10-3 to TRBJ1-4; TRBD1 might be the D (5 bases). Trimming pared 3 bases from V and 8 bases from J, leaving 16 bases between. From germline, CDR1 is ENHRY and CDR2 SYGVKD. There are 15 residues in the CDR3. The CDR3 sequence: CAISDGRGDGEKLFF. The CDR3 bases are TGTGCCATCAGTGACGGACGGGGGGATGGGGAAAAACTGTTTTTT.

This clone was detected only a few times. The chain employs TRBV18 and TRBJ1-1; D not certain. CDR3 size: 14 residues. The germline gives CDR1 KGHSH, CDR2 LQKENI. The ends were cut back, 3 bases at V and 1 base at J, with 9 bases in the middle. CDR3 protein: CASSPASGNTEAFF. The DNA for the CDR3 is TGTGCCAGCTCACCTGCCTCGGGGAACACTGAAGCTTTCTTT.

The chain uses TRBV5-6 and TRBJ1-5; D remains unclear. The germline gives CDR1 SGHDT, CDR2 YYEEEE. This CDR3 contains 14 residues. V was clipped by 0 bases and J by 1 base, with 5 bases between them. CDR3 sequence (DNA): TGTGCCAGCAGCTTGGCGATCAGCAATCAGCCCCAGCATTTT. Protein product: CASSLAISNQPQHF.

DNA of the CDR3: TGCAGTGCCATGGCAGATACGCAGTATTTT. It is translated as CSAMADTQYF. The V gene is TRBV20-1, the J gene TRBJ2-3; D is ambiguous. The CDR3 is made up of 10 amino acids. The V end lost 6 bases, the J end lost 4 bases, and 5 bases lay between the germline ends. From germline, CDR1 is DFQATT and CDR2 SNEGSKA (reference sequence).

In its sample, this clone was seen a few times. V and J are TRBV5-8 and TRBJ2-7; possibly TRBD2 for D (6 bases). Trimming removed 0 bases from V and 3 bases from J, with 13 bases in between. CDR1 is SGHTS and CDR2 is YDEGEE in the germline V gene. This CDR3 is built from 15 residues. CDR3 sequence (DNA): TGTGCCAGCAGCTTGGCAGGGACTGAACTCTACGAGCAGTACTTC. Amino acids: CASSLAGTELYEQYF. The entire variable domain, with the rest obtained from reference TRBV5-8 and TRBJ2-7, is as follows: EAGVTQSPTHLIKTRGQQATLRCSPISGHTSVYWYQQALGLGLQFLLWYDEGEERNRGNFPPRFSGRQFPNYSSELNVNALELEDSALYLCASSLAGTELYEQYFGPGTRLTVT.

A few counts support this clone. The same CDR3 can be traced to other DNA sequences in this sample. The V gene is TRBV2, the J gene TRBJ2-7, with no clear D. The CDR3 is 11 amino acids. V was clipped by 3 bases and J by 3 bases, with 3 bases between them. Germline V gene data show CDR1 as SNHLY and CDR2 as FYNNEI. The CDR3 region is CASSEFYEQYF. CDR3 sequence (DNA): TGTGCCAGCAGTGAGTTCTACGAGCAGTACTTC.